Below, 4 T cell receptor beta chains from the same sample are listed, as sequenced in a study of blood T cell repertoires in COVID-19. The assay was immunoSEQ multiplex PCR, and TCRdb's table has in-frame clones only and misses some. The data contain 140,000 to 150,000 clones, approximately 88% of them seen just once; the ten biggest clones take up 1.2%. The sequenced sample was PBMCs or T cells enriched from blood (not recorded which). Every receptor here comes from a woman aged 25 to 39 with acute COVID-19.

The CDR3 region has the DNA TGTGCCAGTAGTATATCCCGCCGGGACAGGGTTGAAAAACTGTTTTTT. Its translation is CASSISRRDRVEKLFF. This chain joins TRBV19 and TRBJ1-4; 9 bases are a match to TRBD1. In germline, CDR1 is LNHDA, CDR2 SQIVND (reference sequence). The CDR3 is 16 residues long. Losses at the gene ends were 2 bases for V and 7 bases for J; bases not matched to a gene: 8.

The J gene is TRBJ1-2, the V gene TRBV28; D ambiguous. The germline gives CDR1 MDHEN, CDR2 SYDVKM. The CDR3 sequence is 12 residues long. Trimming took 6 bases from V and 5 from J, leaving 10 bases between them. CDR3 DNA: TGTGCCAGCAGGCCCCCCGGGTATGGCTACACCTTC. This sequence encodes CASRPPGYGYTF.

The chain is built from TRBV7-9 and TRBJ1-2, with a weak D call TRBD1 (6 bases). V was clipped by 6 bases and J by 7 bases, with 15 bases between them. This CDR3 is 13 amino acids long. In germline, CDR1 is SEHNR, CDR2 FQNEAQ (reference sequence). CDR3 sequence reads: CASRPSGGSGYTF. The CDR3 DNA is TGTGCCAGCAGACCCTCGGGGGGCAGTGGCTACACCTTC.

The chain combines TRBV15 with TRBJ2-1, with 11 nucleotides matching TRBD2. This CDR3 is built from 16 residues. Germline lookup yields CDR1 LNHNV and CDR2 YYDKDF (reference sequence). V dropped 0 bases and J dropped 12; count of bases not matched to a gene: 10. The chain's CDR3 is CATSRDKETSGSRQFF. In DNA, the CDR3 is TGTGCCACCAGCAGAGATAAGGAAACTAGCGGGAGCAGGCAGTTCTTC.